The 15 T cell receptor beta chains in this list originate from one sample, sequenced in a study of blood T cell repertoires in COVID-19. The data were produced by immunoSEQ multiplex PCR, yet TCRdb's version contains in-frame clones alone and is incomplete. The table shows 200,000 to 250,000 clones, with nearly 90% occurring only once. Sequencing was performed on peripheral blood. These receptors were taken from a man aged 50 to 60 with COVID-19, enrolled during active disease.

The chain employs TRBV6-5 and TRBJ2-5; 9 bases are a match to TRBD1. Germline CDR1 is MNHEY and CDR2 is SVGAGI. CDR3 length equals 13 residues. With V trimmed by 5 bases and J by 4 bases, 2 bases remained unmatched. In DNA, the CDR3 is TGTGCCAGCAGTACGGGACAGGGAGAGACCCAGTACTTC. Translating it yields CASSTGQGETQYF.

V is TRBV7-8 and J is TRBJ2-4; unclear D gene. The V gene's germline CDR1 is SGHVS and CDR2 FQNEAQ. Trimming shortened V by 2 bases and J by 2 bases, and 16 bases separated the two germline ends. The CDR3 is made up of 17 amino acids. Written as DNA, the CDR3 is TGTGCCAGCAGCTTACCATATGGGCGCAGGTCCAAAAACATTCAGTACTTC. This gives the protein CASSLPYGRRSKNIQYF.

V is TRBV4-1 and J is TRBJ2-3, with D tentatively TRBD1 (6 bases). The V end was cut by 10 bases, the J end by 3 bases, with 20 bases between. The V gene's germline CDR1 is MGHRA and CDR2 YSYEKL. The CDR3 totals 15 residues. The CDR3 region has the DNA TGCGCCACCACCCCCACAGGGATTGGAACAGATACGCAGTATTTT. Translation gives CATTPTGIGTDTQYF.

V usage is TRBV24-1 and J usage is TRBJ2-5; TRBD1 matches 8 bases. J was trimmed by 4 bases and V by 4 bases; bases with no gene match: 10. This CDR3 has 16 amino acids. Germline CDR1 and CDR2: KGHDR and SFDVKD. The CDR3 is CATSESPGGLGETQYF. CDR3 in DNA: TGTGCCACCAGTGAGTCCCCAGGGGGCCTCGGAGAGACCCAGTACTTC.

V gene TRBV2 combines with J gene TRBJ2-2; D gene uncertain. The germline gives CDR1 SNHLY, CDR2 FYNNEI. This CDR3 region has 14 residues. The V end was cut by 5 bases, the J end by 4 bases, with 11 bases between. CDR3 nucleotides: TGTGCCAGCAGTCTCCAACAGCTCACCGGGGAGCTGTTTTTT. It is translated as CASSLQQLTGELFF.

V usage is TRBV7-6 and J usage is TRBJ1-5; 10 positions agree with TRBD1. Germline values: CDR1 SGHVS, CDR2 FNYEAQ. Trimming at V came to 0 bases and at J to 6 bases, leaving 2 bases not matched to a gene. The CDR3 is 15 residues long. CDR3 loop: CASSLAGTGAQPQHF. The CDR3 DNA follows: TGTGCCAGCAGCTTAGCGGGGACAGGGGCTCAGCCCCAGCATTTT.

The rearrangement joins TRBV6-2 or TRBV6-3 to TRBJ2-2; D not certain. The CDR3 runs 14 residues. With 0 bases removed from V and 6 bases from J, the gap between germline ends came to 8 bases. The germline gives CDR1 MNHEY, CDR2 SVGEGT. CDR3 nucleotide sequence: TGTGCCAGCAGTTACTCGAGGCGGCCCGGGGAGCTGTTTTTT. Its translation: CASSYSRRPGELFF.

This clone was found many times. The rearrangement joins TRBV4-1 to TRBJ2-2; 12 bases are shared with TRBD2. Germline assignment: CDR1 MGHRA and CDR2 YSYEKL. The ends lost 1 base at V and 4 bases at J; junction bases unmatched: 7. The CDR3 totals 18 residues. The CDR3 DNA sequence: TGCGCCAGCAGCCAAGCCCCTAGCGGGGGGGCGGGCACCGGGGAGCTGTTTTTT. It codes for CASSQAPSGGAGTGELFF.

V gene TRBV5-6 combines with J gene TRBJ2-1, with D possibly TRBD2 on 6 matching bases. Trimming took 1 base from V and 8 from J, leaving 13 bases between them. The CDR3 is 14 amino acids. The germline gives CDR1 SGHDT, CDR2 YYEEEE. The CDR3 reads CASSLRVGDYEQFF. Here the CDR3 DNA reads TGTGCCAGCAGCTTGAGGGTAGGGGACTATGAGCAGTTCTTC.

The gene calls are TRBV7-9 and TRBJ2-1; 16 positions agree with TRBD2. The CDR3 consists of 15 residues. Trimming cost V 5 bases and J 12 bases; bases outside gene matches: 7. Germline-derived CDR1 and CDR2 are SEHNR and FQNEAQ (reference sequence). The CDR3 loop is CASSAAGLAGGLQFF. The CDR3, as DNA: TGTGCCAGCAGCGCTGCGGGACTAGCGGGAGGGCTGCAGTTCTTC. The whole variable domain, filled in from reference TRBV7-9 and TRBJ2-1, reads DTGVSQNPRHKITKRGQNVTFRCDPISEHNRLYWYRQTLGQGPEFLTYFQNEAQLEKSRLLSDRFSAERPKGSFSTLEIQRTEQGDSAMYLCASSAAGLAGGLQFFGPGTRLTVL.

DNA for the CDR3: TGTGCCAGCAGCGAAGAACTAGTGCTAGAGACCCAGTACTTC. Translated, it gives CASSEELVLETQYF. This sequence joins TRBV11-1 and TRBJ2-5; a weak D match, TRBD2 (5 bases). V was cut by 5 bases and J by 4 bases, with 14 bases left in between. The CDR3 extends over 14 amino acids. Germline CDR1 and CDR2: SGHAT and FQDESV (reference sequence).

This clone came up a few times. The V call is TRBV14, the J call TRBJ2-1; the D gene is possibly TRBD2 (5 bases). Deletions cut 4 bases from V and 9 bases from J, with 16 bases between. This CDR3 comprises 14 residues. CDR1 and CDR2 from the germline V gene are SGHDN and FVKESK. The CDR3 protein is CASSRAGTRLEQFF. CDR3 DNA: TGTGCCAGCAGCCGTGCCGGAACTAGACTTGAGCAGTTCTTC.

CDR3 nucleotides: TGCAGCGTTGAAGGGTTAGCAGTGTACAATGAGCAGTTCTTC. Protein product: CSVEGLAVYNEQFF. This sequence joins TRBV29-1 and TRBJ2-1, with D unclear. This CDR3 has 14 amino acids. The V and J ends lost 1 base and 4 bases respectively, with 11 bases between them. The germline V gene has CDR1 SQVTM and CDR2 ANQGSEA.

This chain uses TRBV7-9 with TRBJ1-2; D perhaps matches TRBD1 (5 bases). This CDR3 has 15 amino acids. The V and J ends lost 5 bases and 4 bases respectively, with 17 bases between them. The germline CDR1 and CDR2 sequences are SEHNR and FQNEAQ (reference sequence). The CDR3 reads CASSQGLLTSYGYTF. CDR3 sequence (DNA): TGTGCCAGCAGCCAGGGCCTCCTCACGAGCTATGGCTACACCTTC.

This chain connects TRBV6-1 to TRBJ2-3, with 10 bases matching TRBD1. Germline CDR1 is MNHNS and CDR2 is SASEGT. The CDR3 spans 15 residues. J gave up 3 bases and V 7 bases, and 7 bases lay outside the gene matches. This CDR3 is CASTPDRGRTDTQYF. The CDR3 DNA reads TGTGCCAGCACGCCTGACAGGGGGCGGACAGATACGCAGTATTTT.